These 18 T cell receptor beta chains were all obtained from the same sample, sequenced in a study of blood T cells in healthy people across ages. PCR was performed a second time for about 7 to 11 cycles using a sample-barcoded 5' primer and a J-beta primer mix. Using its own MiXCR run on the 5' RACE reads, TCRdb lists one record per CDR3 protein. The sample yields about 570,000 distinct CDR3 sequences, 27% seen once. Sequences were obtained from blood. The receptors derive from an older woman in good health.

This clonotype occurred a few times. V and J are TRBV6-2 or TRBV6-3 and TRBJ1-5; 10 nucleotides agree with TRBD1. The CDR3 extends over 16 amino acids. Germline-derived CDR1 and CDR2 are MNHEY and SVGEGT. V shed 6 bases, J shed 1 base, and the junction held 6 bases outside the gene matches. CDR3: CASRGTGAGSNQPQHF. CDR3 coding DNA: TGTGCCAGCAGGGGGACAGGGGCAGGGAGCAATCAGCCCCAGCATTTT.

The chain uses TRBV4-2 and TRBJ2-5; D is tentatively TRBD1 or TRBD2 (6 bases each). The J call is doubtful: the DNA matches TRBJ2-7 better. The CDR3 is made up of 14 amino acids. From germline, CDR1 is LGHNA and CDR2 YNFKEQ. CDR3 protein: CASSQRGDSYEQYF. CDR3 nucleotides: TGTGCCAGCAGCCAAAGGGGGGACTCCTACGAGCAGTACTTC.

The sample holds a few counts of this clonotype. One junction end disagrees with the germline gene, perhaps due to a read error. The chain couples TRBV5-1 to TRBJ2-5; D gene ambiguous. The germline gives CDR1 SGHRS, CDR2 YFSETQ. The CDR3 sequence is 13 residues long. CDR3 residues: CTSSFWPGETQYF. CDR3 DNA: TGCACCAGCAGCTTTTGGCCTGGGGAGACCCAGTACTTC.

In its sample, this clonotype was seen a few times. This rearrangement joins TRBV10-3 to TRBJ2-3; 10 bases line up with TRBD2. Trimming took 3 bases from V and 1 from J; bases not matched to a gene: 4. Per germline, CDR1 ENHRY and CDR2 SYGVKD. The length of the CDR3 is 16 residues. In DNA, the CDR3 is TGTGCCATCAGTGACCTAGCGGGGGCCCGCACAGATACGCAGTATTTT. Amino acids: CAISDLAGARTDTQYF.

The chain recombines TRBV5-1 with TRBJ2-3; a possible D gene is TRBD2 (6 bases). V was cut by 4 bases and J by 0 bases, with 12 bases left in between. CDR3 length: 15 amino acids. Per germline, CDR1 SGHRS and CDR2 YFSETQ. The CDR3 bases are TGCGCCAGCAGCACCGGGACTGGGAGCACAGATACGCAGTATTTT. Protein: CASSTGTGSTDTQYF.

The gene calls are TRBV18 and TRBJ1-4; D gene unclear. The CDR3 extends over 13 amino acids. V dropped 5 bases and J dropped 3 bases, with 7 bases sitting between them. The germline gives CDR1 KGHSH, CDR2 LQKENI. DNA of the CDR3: TGTGCCAGCTCAAGAGATCCTAATGAAAAACTGTTTTTT. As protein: CASSRDPNEKLFF.

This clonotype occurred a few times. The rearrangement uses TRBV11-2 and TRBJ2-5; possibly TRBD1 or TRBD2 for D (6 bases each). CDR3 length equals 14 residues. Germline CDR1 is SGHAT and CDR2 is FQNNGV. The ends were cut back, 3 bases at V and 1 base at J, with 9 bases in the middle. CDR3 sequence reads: CASSLGGLQETQYF. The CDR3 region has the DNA TGTGCCAGCAGCTTGGGGGGCCTCCAAGAGACCCAGTACTTC.

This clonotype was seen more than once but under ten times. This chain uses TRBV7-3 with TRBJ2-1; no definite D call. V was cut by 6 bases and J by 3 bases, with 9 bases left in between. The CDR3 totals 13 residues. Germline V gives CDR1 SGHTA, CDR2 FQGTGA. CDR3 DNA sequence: TGTGCCAGCAGTAGGCAGAACTACAATGAGCAGTTCTTC. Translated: CASSRQNYNEQFF.

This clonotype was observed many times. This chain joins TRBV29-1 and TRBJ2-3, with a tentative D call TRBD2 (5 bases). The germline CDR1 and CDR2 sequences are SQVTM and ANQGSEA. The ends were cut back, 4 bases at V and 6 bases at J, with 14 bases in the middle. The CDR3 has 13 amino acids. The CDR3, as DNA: TGCAGCGTTGTACTAGGTTCCGGGGATACGCAGTATTTT. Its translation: CSVVLGSGDTQYF.

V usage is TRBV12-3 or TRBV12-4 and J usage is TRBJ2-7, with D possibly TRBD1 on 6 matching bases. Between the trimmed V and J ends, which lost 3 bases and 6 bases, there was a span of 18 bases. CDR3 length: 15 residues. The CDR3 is CASSFHSGVEGEQYF. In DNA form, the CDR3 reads TGTGCCAGCAGTTTTCATTCAGGGGTCGAGGGCGAGCAGTACTTC.

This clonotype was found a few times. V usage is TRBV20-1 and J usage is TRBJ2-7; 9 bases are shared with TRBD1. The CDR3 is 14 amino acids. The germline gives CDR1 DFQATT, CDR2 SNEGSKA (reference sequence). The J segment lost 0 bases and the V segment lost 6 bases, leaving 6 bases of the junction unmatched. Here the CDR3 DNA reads TGCAGTGCAACGGACAGGGGAGGCTCCTACGAGCAGTACTTC. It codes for CSATDRGGSYEQYF.

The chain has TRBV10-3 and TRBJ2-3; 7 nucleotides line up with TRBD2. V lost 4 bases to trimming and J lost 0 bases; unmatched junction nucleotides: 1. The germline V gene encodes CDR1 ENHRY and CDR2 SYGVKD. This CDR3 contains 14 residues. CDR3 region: CAISGRESTDTQYF. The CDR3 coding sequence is TGTGCCATCAGTGGGCGGGAGAGCACAGATACGCAGTATTTT.

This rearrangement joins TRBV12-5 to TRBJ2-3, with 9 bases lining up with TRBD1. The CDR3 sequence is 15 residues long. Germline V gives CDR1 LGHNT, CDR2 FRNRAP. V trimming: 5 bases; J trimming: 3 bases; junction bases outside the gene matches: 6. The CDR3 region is CASGSGTGFTDTQYF. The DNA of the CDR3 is TGTGCTAGTGGTAGCGGGACAGGGTTTACAGATACGCAGTATTTT.

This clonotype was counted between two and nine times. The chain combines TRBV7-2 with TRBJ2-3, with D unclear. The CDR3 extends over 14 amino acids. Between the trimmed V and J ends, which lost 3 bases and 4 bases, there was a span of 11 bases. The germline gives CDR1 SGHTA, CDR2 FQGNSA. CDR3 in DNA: TGTGCCAGCAGCTTTGACCGCACCGCAGATACGCAGTATTTT. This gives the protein CASSFDRTADTQYF.

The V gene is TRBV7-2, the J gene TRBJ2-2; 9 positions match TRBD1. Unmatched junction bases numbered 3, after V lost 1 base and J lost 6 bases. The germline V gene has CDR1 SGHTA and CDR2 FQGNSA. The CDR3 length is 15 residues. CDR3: CASSLVGTGPGELFF. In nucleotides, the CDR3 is TGTGCCAGCAGCTTAGTGGGGACAGGGCCCGGGGAGCTGTTTTTT.

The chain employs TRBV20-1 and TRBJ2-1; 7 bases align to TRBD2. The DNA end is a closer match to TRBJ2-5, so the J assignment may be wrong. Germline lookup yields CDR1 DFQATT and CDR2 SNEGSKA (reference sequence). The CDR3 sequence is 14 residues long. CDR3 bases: TGCAGTGGCTTTGCGGGACTACGCCAAGAGACCCAGTACTTC. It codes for CSGFAGLRQETQYF.

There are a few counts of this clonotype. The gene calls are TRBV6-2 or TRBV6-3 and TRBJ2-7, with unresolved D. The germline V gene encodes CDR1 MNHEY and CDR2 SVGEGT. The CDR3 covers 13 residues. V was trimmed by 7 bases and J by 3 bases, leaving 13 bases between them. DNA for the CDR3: TGTGCCAGCACCCCAGACTCTCTCTACGAGCAGTACTTC. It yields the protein CASTPDSLYEQYF.

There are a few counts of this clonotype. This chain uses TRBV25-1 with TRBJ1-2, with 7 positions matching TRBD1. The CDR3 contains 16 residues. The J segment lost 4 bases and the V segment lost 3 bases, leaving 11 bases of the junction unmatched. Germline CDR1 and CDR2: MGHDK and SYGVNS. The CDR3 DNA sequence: TGTGCCAGCAGTGATACGGGCACAGGGGTGGGCTATGGCTACACCTTC. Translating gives CASSDTGTGVGYGYTF.